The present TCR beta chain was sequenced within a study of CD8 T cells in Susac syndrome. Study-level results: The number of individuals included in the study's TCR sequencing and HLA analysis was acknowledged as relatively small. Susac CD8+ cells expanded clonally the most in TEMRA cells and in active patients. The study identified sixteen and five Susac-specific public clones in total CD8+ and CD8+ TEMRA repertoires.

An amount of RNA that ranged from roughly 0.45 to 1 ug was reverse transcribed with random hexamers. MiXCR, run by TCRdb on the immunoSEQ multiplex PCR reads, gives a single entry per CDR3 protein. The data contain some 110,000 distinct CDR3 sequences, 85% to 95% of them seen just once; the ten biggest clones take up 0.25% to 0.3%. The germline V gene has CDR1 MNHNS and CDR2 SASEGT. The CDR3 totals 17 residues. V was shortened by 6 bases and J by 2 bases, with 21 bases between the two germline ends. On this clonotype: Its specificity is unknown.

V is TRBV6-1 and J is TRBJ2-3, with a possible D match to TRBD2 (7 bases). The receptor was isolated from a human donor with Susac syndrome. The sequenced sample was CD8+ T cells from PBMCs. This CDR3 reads CASSPLEGGGLTDTQYF. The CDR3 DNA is TGTGCCAGCAGCCCCCTGGAGGGGGGGGGCCTCACAGATACGCAGTATTTT.